The 15 T cell receptor beta chains given below trace back to one sample, sequenced in a study of OX40 agonist ivuxolimab in advanced cancers. Clones were sequenced by immunoSEQ multiplex PCR, and TCRdb holds only the in-frame ones, with some missing. The sample includes approximately 100,000 clones, around 90% of them seen just once. Sample: CD4+ or CD8+ T cells sorted from blood, taken in a trial of the OX40 agonist ivuxolimab. The source of these receptors is an adult with an advanced solid tumor such as melanoma, head and neck, liver or kidney cancer.

This clone was counted a single time. The genes are TRBV28 and TRBJ2-5; no clear D gene. Germline V gene data show CDR1 as MDHEN and CDR2 as SYDVKM. The CDR3 loop spans 15 amino acids. The ends were cut back, 5 bases at V and 3 bases at J, with 16 bases in the middle. The CDR3 reads CASSPYDRGKETQYF. In nucleotides, the CDR3 is TGTGCCAGCAGTCCCTATGATCGCGGTAAAGAGACCCAGTACTTC.

The rearrangement joins TRBV27 to TRBJ1-1, with TRBD1 matching over 7 bases. The CDR3 covers 13 residues. V lost 6 bases and J lost 5; bases outside the gene matches: 6. The germline CDR1 and CDR2 sequences are MNHEY and SMNVEV (reference sequence). CDR3 sequence (DNA): TGTGCCAGCAGGCTGACAGGGAGGACTGAAGCTTTCTTT. It translates to CASRLTGRTEAFF.

In its sample, this clone was seen a few times. The V call is TRBV19, the J call TRBJ1-6; D might be TRBD1 (5 bases). The V gene lost 9 bases and the J gene lost 8 bases, with 14 bases spanning the gap. CDR3 length: 13 amino acids. Germline V gene sequence: CDR1 LNHDA, CDR2 SQIVND (reference sequence). The CDR3 protein is CASRGQGYSPLHF. Written as DNA, the CDR3 is TGTGCCAGCCGAGGGCAGGGTTATTCACCCCTCCACTTT.

This chain uses TRBV7-2 with TRBJ1-5; D gene unclear. The CDR3 extends over 18 amino acids. The V gene's germline CDR1 is SGHTA and CDR2 FQGNSA. Trimming left V 5 bases short and J 1 base short, with 21 bases between. The CDR3 sequence is CASSRTDYGSYSNQPQHF. The DNA of the CDR3 is TGTGCCAGCAGCAGGACCGACTACGGGAGCTACAGCAATCAGCCCCAGCATTTT.

The chain recombines TRBV19 with TRBJ2-1; D is perhaps TRBD2 (6 bases). In germline, CDR1 is LNHDA, CDR2 SQIVND (reference sequence). This CDR3 spans 13 amino acids. Trimming removed 5 bases from V and 8 bases from J, with 13 bases in between. CDR3 nucleotides: TGTGCCAGTAGTCGGGACTCCCAGTATGAGCAGTTCTTC. Protein sequence: CASSRDSQYEQFF. The full variable domain, its missing parts supplied by reference TRBV19 and TRBJ2-1, is DGGITQSPKYLFRKEGQNVTLSCEQNLNHDAMYWYRQDPGQGLRLIYYSQIVNDFQKGDIAEGYSVSREKKESFPLTVTSAQKNPTAFYLCASSRDSQYEQFFGPGTRLTVL.

The rearrangement links TRBV10-2 to TRBJ2-1; TRBD1 matches 7 bases. The CDR3 loop spans 13 amino acids. Trimming removed 8 bases from V and 9 bases from J; junction bases left unmatched: 10. CDR1 and CDR2 (germline): WSHSY, SAAADI. In nucleotides, the CDR3 is TGCGCCAGCCAAAGACAGGGACGGGGTGAGCAGTTCTTC. The encoded protein is CASQRQGRGEQFF.

The V gene is TRBV29-1, the J gene TRBJ1-2, with D uncertain. The germline CDR1 and CDR2 sequences are SQVTM and ANQGSEA. This CDR3 contains 14 residues. V gave up 4 bases and J gave up 1 base, with 13 bases separating them. This CDR3 reads CSVVEHLLNYGYTF. CDR3 coding DNA: TGCAGCGTTGTGGAACACCTCCTTAACTATGGCTACACCTTC.

The rearrangement uses TRBV7-9 and TRBJ1-3; weak D call: TRBD1 (5 bases). Trimming took off 2 bases at V and 0 bases at J, with 11 bases between the two ends. Germline V gene lookup returns CDR1 SEHNR and CDR2 FQNEAQ (reference sequence). The CDR3 sequence is 16 residues long. The DNA for the CDR3 is TGTGCCAGCAGCTTATTTCAAGGGACCTCTGGAAACACCATATATTTT. Protein: CASSLFQGTSGNTIYF.

The gene calls are TRBV11-3 and TRBJ2-5, with D possibly matching TRBD1 (6 bases). The germline V gene has CDR1 SGHNT and CDR2 YENEEA. The V end lost 0 bases, the J end lost 3 bases, and 8 bases lay between the germline ends. The CDR3 has 14 residues. The chain's CDR3 is CASSLDNREETQYF. DNA of the CDR3: TGTGCCAGCAGCTTAGACAACAGGGAAGAGACCCAGTACTTC.

The V and J genes are TRBV7-3 and TRBJ2-3; D assignment may be TRBD1 or TRBD2 (5 bases each). Trimming cost V 2 bases and J 4 bases, with 13 bases left between them. CDR3 length: 15 residues. Germline CDR1 SGHTA, CDR2 FQGTGA. CDR3 nucleotide sequence: TGTGCCAGCAGCTTAGACCCACTGGGGGCAGATACGCAGTATTTT. This gives the protein CASSLDPLGADTQYF.

The V and J genes are TRBV6-6 and TRBJ1-4; 9 nucleotides align to TRBD1. Germline V gene data show CDR1 as MNHNY and CDR2 as SVGAGI (reference sequence). The CDR3 is made up of 14 amino acids. V gave up 4 bases and J gave up 3 bases; unmatched junction bases: 0. CDR3 sequence: CASSWDRANEKLFF. The CDR3 bases are TGTGCCAGCAGTTGGGACAGGGCTAATGAAAAACTGTTTTTT.

This clone was observed a single time. The CDR3 sequence is CASSLAGTGVEKLFF. The CDR3 DNA reads as TGCGCCAGCAGCTTGGCAGGGACAGGGGTGGAAAAACTGTTTTTT. The gene calls are TRBV5-1 and TRBJ1-4; 10 nucleotides align to TRBD1. This CDR3 region has 15 residues. The V gene end was trimmed by 0 bases and the J gene end by 8 bases; junction bases not matched to a gene: 4. Germline assignment: CDR1 SGHRS and CDR2 YFSETQ.

This CDR3 is CASSPLSGGAGELFF. The CDR3 DNA reads TGTGCCAGCAGCCCATTAAGCGGGGGTGCCGGGGAGCTGTTTTTT. This rearrangement joins TRBV9 to TRBJ2-2, with 8 positions matching TRBD2. Germline assignment: CDR1 SGDLS and CDR2 YYNGEE. After removal of 4 bases from V and 6 bases from J, the junction contained 8 bases not matched to a gene. The CDR3 consists of 15 residues.

The J gene is TRBJ2-3, the V gene TRBV19; D may be TRBD1 (5 bases). The CDR3 covers 14 residues. Trimming removed 5 bases from V and 2 bases from J, with 11 bases in between. CDR1 is LNHDA and CDR2 is SQIVND in the germline V gene (reference sequence). In nucleotides, the CDR3 is TGTGCCAGTAGTCCCGGCAGGGCCACAGATACGCAGTATTTT. As protein: CASSPGRATDTQYF. Full variable domain (outside the CDR3, taken from reference TRBV19 and TRBJ2-3): DGGITQSPKYLFRKEGQNVTLSCEQNLNHDAMYWYRQDPGQGLRLIYYSQIVNDFQKGDIAEGYSVSREKKESFPLTVTSAQKNPTAFYLCASSPGRATDTQYFGPGTRLTVL.

The gene calls are TRBV28 and TRBJ1-2, with TRBD1 identical over 9 bases. The CDR3 length is 14 residues. Looked up from germline, CDR1 is MDHEN and CDR2 is SYDVKM. J was trimmed by 4 bases and V by 5 bases; bases with no gene match: 5. CDR3 bases: TGTGCCAGCAGTCTGGGACAGGGAATCTATGGCTACACCTTC. It translates to CASSLGQGIYGYTF.